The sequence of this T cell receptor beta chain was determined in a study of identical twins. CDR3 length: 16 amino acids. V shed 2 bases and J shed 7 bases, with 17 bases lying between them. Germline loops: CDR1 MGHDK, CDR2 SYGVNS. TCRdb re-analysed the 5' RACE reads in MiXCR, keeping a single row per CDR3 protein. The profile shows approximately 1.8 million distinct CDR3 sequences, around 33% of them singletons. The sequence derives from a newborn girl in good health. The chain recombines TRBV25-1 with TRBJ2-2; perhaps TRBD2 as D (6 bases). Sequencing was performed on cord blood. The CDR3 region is CASSERVGRQVGELFF. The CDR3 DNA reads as TGTGCCAGCAGTGAACGAGTGGGGAGGCAGGTCGGGGAGCTGTTTTTT.